The present T cell receptor (beta chain) was sequenced within a study of blood T cell repertoires in COVID-19 (dated by TCRdb to about 2020). Regarding the complete study: Samples from collaborators originated in the United States, Italy and Spain and spanned both the acute and convalescent phases of COVID-19. The material from the prospective study consisted of cDNA or gDNA derived from T cells, B-cell-depleted T cells, or PBMCs. Sample metadata almost always included a de-identified subject ID, COVID-19 status, age in years and sex. HLA class I and class II types, where available, came from metadata supplied by the sample provider rather than from assay-based typing. Samples came from the ongoing ImmuneRACE study (first 160 participants) plus 1,254 subjects from 6 global collaborators. Deeply sampled blood TCRbeta repertoires from subjects exposed to, actively infected with, or recovered from COVID-19 were included in the dataset. The repertoires were released in a freely available public database meant as a resource for research on the immune response to SARS-CoV-2.

The V end loses 6 bases and the J end loses 3 bases, and a stretch of 11 bases separates them. The cysteine opens and the phenylalanine closes a CDR3 of 12 amino acids. Only the CDR3 DNA stays, 36 bases, in frame from base 1. Per the germline V gene, SQVTM is the CDR1 and ANQGSEA is the CDR2. TCRbeta CDR3 regions were amplified from genomic DNA by means of the immunoSEQ Assay, a bias-controlled multiplex PCR. As for the authors' bioinformatics: Within the assay, amplification of reference gene primers was used to estimate how many nucleated cells each sample contained. To quantify the absolute abundance of each unique TCRbeta CDR3 rearrangement, sequence reads were collapsed and filtered. Productive Simpson clonality was computed per sample as the square root of Simpson's diversity index over productive rearrangements. TCRdb took this table from immuneACCESS and kept in-frame rearrangements with V and J called. Such tables lack part of the clones; where checked against another copy, unresolved V genes explain under half of the gap, and the rest is unexplained. The D gene and trimming were derived from the DNA, and the V and J assignments and clone size from that table. The sample table holds roughly 120,000 clones, of which roughly 84% were seen once. The biggest ten clones account for around 8.4% of the sample.

Remarks on this clone: What this receptor recognizes is not known. The record has no base qualities; no much larger clone is one base away.

Study-level results and caveats: The amount of clinical and demographic metadata varied by source and participant and was provided uncurated.

Another Seattle source contributed samples from volunteer blood donors who had recovered from COVID-19. Whole blood was collected in K2EDTA tubes by collaborating institutions according to the institutions' own protocols. For TCRbeta analysis, collaborators shipped samples in one of three forms: frozen whole blood, isolated PBMCs, or DNA extracted from either of those sample types. The sequence is built from TRBV29-1 and TRBJ1-1; possibly the D gene is TRBD1, per 6 matching bases. The sample was peripheral blood. This TCR was recovered from a woman in her seventies who had recovered from COVID-19. The CDR3 protein sequence reads: CSVARGDTEAFF. The bases read TGCAGCGTAGCCAGGGGTGACACTGAAGCTTTCTTT.